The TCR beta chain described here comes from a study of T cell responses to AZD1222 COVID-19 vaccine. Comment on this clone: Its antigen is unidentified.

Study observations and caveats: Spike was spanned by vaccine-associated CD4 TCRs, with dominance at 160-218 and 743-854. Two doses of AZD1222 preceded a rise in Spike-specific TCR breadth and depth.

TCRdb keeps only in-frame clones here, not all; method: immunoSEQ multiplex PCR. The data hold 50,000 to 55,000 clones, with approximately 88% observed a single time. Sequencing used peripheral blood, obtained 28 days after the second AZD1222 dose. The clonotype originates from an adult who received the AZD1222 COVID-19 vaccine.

CDR3 DNA: TGCGCCAGCAGCCCTCCCCGTGGGACGCGCACCTACGAGCAGTACTTC. Its translation is CASSPPRGTRTYEQYF. The V call is TRBV5-1, the J call TRBJ2-7; D possibly matches TRBD1 or TRBD2 (5 bases each). The germline V gene has CDR1 SGHRS and CDR2 YFSETQ. The CDR3 has 16 amino acids. Trimming took 4 bases from V and 2 from J, leaving 19 bases between them.